A selection of T cell receptor beta chains follows, all from one sample in a study of cytomegalovirus exposure and HLA in healthy donors. Sequenced by immunoSEQ multiplex PCR; TCRdb stores in-frame clones only, minus some. The top ten hold approximately 1.3% of the sample, which has about 160,000 clones, around 85% seen once. The sequencing input was PBMCs. These receptors were taken from a man aged 50 or older in good health and CMV-seropositive. CDR3s include the opening cysteine and the closing phenylalanine or tryptophan. D genes are given only for firm matches. The size field is filled for only some rows; it gives once, few, many or a size class.

abundance | d_gene | j_gene | v_gene | CDR3aa | CDR3nt
. | . | TRBJ2-2 | TRBV18 | CASSLRGTGELFF | TGTGCCAGCTCACTGCGGGGTACCGGGGAGCTGTTTTTT
. | TRBD1 | TRBJ2-3 | TRBV6-5 | CASSSDRGSTDTQYF | TGTGCCAGCAGTTCGGACAGGGGGTCAACAGATACGCAGTATTTT
once | TRBD1 | TRBJ1-1 | TRBV28 | CASSGGTGGTEAFF | TGTGCCAGCAGTGGTGGGACAGGGGGAACTGAAGCTTTCTTT
. | . | TRBJ1-2 | TRBV5-1 | CASSSGGGSYGYTF | TGCGCCAGCAGCTCCGGGGGAGGCAGCTATGGCTACACCTTC
. | . | TRBJ2-4 | TRBV28 | CASSLWAGPPIF | TGTGCCAGCAGTTTATGGGCGGGACCTCCCATCTTC
. | . | TRBJ2-1 | TRBV15 | CATSREGGEQFF | TGTGCCACCAGCCGAGAAGGAGGTGAGCAGTTCTTC
. | . | TRBJ2-7 | TRBV15 | CATSTYGQQNYEQYF | TGTGCCACCAGCACCTATGGACAGCAGAACTACGAGCAGTACTTC
. | TRBD1 | TRBJ2-3 | TRBV5-1 | CASRTGGTDTQYF | TGCGCCTCTCGGACAGGGGGGACAGATACGCAGTATTTT
. | . | TRBJ2-7 | TRBV27 | CASSLFVEETAYEQYF | TGTGCCAGCAGTTTATTCGTAGAGGAGACGGCCTACGAGCAGTACTTC
. | TRBD1 | TRBJ1-3 | TRBV5-4 | CASSRGQGIGNTIYF | TGTGCCAGCAGCCGCGGACAGGGAATTGGAAACACCATATATTTT
. | . | TRBJ1-3 | TRBV28 | CASSRGGRRGNTIYF | TGTGCCAGCAGTCGCGGGGGGCGACGGGGAAACACCATATATTTT
. | . | TRBJ2-3 | TRBV6-1 | CASSPKTAGTDTQYF | TGTGCCAGCAGCCCGAAGACAGCAGGCACAGATACGCAGTATTTT
. | TRBD1 | TRBJ1-6 | TRBV9 | CASSVNPGQTNSPLHF | TGTGCCAGCAGCGTTAATCCGGGACAGACAAATTCACCCCTCCACTTT
. | TRBD2 | TRBJ2-1 | TRBV4-3 | CASSQDGGRGVEQFF | TGCGCCAGCAGCCAAGATGGCGGGAGGGGGGTTGAGCAGTTCTTC
. | TRBD1 | TRBJ1-2 | TRBV29-1 | CSVEGTGEGGYGYTF | TGCAGCGTTGAAGGGACAGGGGAGGGTGGCTATGGCTACACCTTC
. | TRBD1 | TRBJ2-7 | TRBV6-5 | CASTWTGPSSYEQYF | TGTGCCAGCACCTGGACAGGCCCAAGCTCCTACGAGCAGTACTTC
. | . | TRBJ1-2 | TRBV4-3 | CASSQEVTAGFYGYTF | TGCGCCAGCAGCCAAGAGGTTACGGCAGGTTTTTATGGCTACACCTTC
. | . | TRBJ1-1 | TRBV5-1 | CASSLAGTGRLRSEAFF | TGCGCCAGCAGCTTGGCCGGCACAGGCCGGCTGCGGTCTGAAGCTTTCTTT
. | TRBD1 | TRBJ1-2 | TRBV19 | CASSILGDSNYGYTF | TGTGCCAGTAGTATTTTAGGGGACAGCAACTATGGCTACACCTTC
. | TRBD2 | TRBJ2-7 | TRBV6-5 | CASIRLAGTEQYF | TGTGCCAGCATCAGGCTAGCGGGAACCGAGCAGTACTTC
. | . | TRBJ1-5 | TRBV30 | CAWSVRGDQPQHF | TGTGCCTGGAGTGTTCGGGGGGACCAGCCCCAGCATTTT
. | TRBD2 | TRBJ2-3 | TRBV11-2 | CASSWNLAASTDTQYF | TGTGCCAGCAGCTGGAACCTAGCGGCAAGCACAGATACGCAGTATTTT
. | TRBD1 | TRBJ2-7 | TRBV5-4 | CASSRQGLTYEQYF | TGTGCCAGCAGTCGACAGGGTTTGACCTACGAGCAGTACTTC
once | TRBD2 | TRBJ2-3 | TRBV7-2 | CASSLAGLNTDTQYF | TGTGCCAGCAGCTTAGCGGGACTAAACACAGATACGCAGTATTTT
. | . | TRBJ1-1 | TRBV19 | CASSLRHPLF | TGTGCCAGTAGTTTACGACACCCCCTTTTT